This TCR beta chain was identified in a study of blood T cell repertoires in COVID-19. Background on the study: Samples came from the United States, Italy and Spain, spanning acute and convalescent COVID-19.

The V segment lost 0 bases and the J segment 5 bases; nucleotides outside the gene matches: 6. Germline CDR1 reads SGDLS; CDR2 reads YYNGEE. The CDR3 runs to 15 residues. Data came from immunoSEQ multiplex PCR; TCRdb stores just in-frame clones and leaves some out. Counted here are 54,000 or so clones, 75% to 90% occurring once; the ten biggest clones make up around 3.5%. The clonotype comes from a human donor in a cohort sampled during active COVID-19. The genes are TRBV9 and TRBJ2-5; 8 nucleotides agree with TRBD1. Sequenced sample: peripheral blood. DNA for the CDR3: TGTGCCAGCAGCGTAGGGCTGGGGGACAGGGAGACCCAGTACTTC. It is translated as CASSVGLGDRETQYF. The variable domain in full, completed from reference TRBV9 and TRBJ2-5, reads DSGVTQTPKHLITATGQRVTLRCSPRSGDLSVYWYQQSLDQGLQFLIQYYNGEERAKGNILERFSAQQFPDLHSELNLSSLELGDSALYFCASSVGLGDRETQYFGPGTRLLVL.